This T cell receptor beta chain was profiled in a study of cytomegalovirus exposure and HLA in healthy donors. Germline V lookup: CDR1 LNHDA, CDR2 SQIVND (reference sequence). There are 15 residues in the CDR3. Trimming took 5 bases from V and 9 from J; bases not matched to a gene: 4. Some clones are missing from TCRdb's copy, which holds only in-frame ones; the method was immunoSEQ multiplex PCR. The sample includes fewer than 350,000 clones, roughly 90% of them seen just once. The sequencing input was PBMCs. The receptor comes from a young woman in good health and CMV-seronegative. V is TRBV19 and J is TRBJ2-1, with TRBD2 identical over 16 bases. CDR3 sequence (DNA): TGTGCCAGTAGTTTGGGACTAGCGGGAGGGGCTGAGCAGTTCTTC. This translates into CASSLGLAGGAEQFF.